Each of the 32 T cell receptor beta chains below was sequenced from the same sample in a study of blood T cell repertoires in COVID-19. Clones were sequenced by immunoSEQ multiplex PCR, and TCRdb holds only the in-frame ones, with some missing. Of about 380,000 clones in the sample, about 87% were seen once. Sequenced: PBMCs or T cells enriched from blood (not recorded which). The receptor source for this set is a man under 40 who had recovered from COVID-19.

For the CDR3, the DNA is TGCGCCAGCAGCCCCAGGCCAAAATCTAGCACAGATACGCAGTATTTT. As protein: CASSPRPKSSTDTQYF. V usage is TRBV4-1 and J usage is TRBJ2-3, with D unclear. The CDR3 sequence is 16 residues long. Germline CDR1 MGHRA, CDR2 YSYEKL. Trimming cost V 4 bases and J 0 bases, with 14 bases left between them.

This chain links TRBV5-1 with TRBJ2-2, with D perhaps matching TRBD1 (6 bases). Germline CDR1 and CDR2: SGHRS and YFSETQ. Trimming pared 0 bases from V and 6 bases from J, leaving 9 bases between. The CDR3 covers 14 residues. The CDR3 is CASSLAAGAGELFF. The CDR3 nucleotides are TGCGCCAGCAGCTTGGCGGCAGGGGCCGGGGAGCTGTTTTTT. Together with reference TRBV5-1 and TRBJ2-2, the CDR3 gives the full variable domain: KAGVTQTPRYLIKTRGQQVTLSCSPISGHRSVSWYQQTPGQGLQFLFEYFSETQRNKGNFPGRFSGRQFSNSRSEMNVSTLELGDSALYLCASSLAAGAGELFFGEGSRLTVL.

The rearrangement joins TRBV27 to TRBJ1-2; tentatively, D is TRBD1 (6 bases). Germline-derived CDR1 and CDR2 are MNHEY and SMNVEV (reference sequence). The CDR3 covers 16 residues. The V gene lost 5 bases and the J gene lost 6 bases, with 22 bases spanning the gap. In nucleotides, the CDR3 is TGTGCCAGCAGTCCGTTCGATTACCGGTCAGGGGATGGCTACACCTTC. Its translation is CASSPFDYRSGDGYTF.

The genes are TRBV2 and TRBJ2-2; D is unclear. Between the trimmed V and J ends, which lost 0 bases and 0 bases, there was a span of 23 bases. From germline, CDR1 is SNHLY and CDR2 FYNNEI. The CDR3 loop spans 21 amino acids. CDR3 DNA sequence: TGTGCCAGCAGTGAAGCGCGGCACTTCCTTACCTATATGGCGAACACCGGGGAGCTGTTTTTT. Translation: CASSEARHFLTYMANTGELFF.

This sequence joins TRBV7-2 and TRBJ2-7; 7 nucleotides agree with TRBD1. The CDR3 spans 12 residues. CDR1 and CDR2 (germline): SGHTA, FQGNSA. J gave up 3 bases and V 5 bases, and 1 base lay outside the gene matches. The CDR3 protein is CASSRTGYEQYF. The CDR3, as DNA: TGTGCCAGCAGCCGGACAGGCTACGAGCAGTACTTC.

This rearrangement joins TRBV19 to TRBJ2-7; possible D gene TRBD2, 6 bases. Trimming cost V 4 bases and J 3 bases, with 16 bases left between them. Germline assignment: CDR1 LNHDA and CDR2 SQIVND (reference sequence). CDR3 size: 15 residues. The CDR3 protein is CASSTRLEGHYEQYF. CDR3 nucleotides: TGTGCCAGTAGTACCCGACTAGAGGGCCACTACGAGCAGTACTTC.

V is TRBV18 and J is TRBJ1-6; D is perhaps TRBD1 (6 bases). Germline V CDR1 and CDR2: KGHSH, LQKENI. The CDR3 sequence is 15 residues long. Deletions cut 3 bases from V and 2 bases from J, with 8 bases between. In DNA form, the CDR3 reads TGTGCCAGCTCACCGGGGGCCCCCTATAATTCACCCCTCCACTTT. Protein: CASSPGAPYNSPLHF.

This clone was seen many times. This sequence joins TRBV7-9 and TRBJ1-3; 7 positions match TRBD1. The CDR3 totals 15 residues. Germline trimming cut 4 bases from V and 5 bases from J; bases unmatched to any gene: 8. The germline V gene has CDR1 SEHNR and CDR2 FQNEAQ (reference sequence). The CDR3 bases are TGTGCCAGCAGCTACCCTGGACAGGCCAGAAACACCATATATTTT. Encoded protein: CASSYPGQARNTIYF.

In nucleotides, the CDR3 is TGTGCCAGCAGCGTAGATGGCATCACTAGCGGGGTGAAAGAGACCCAGTACTTC. Its translation: CASSVDGITSGVKETQYF. This chain links TRBV9 with TRBJ2-5; 10 nucleotides match TRBD2. The germline gives CDR1 SGDLS, CDR2 YYNGEE. After removal of 0 bases from V and 3 bases from J, the junction contained 11 bases not matched to a gene. This CDR3 contains 18 residues.

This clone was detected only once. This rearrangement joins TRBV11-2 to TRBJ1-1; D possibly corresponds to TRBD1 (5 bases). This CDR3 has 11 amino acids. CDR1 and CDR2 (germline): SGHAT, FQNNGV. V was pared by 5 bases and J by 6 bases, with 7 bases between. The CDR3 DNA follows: TGTGCCAGCAGCCCCAGGGCTGAAGCTTTCTTT. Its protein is CASSPRAEAFF. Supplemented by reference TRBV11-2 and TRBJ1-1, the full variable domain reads EAGVAQSPRYKIIEKRQSVAFWCNPISGHATLYWYQQILGQGPKLLIQFQNNGVVDDSQLPKDRFSAERLKGVDSTLKIQPAKLEDSAVYLCASSPRAEAFFGQGTRLTVV.

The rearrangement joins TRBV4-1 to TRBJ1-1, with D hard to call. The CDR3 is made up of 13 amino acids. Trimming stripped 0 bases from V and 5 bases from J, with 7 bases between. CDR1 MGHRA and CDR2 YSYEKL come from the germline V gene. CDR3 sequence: CASSQDPRTEAFF. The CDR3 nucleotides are TGCGCCAGCAGCCAAGATCCGAGGACTGAAGCTTTCTTT.

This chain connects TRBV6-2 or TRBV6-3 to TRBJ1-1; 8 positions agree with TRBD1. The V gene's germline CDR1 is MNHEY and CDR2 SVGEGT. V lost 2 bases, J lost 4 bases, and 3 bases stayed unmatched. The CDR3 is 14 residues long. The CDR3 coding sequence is TGTGCCAGCAGTTACCAGGGGGCAGGCACTGAAGCTTTCTTT. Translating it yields CASSYQGAGTEAFF.

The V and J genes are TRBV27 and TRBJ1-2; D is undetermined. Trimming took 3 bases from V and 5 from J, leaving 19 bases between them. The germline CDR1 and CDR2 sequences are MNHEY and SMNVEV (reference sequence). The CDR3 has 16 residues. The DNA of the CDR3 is TGTGCCAGCAGTTTGGCCGGGTCCTCACTAACATATGGCTACACCTTC. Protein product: CASSLAGSSLTYGYTF.

The CDR3 DNA reads TGTGCCAGCAGCCCTAGCGGGGGGTCCCCACCAGATACGCAGTATTTT. It specifies CASSPSGGSPPDTQYF. The chain employs TRBV4-2 and TRBJ2-3; 11 nucleotides agree with TRBD2. The CDR3 extends over 16 amino acids. Losses at the gene ends were 4 bases for V and 4 bases for J; bases not matched to a gene: 7. The germline V gene encodes CDR1 LGHNA and CDR2 YNFKEQ.

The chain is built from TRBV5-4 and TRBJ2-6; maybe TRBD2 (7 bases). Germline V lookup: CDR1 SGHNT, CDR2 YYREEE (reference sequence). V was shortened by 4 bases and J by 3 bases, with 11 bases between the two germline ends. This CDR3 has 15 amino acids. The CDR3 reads CASSDGGLGANVLTF. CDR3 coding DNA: TGTGCCAGCAGCGACGGGGGGCTTGGGGCCAACGTCCTGACTTTC.

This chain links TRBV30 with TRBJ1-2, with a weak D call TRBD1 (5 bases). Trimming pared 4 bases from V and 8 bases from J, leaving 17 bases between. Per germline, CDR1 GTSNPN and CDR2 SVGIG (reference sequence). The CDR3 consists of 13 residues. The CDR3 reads CAWTLIRGEGYTF. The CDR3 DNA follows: TGTGCCTGGACCCTCATCCGGGGGGAGGGCTACACCTTC.

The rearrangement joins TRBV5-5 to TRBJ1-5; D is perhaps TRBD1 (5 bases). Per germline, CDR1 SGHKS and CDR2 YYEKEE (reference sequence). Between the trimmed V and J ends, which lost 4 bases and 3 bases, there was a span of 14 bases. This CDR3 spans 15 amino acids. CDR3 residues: CASSGGTANNQPQHF. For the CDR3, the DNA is TGTGCCAGCAGCGGCGGGACGGCTAACAATCAGCCCCAGCATTTT.

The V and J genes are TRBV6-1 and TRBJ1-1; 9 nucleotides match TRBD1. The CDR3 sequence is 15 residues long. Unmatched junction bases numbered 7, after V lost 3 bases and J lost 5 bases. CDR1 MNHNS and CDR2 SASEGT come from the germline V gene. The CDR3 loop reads CASSEPGQGVTEAFF. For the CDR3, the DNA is TGTGCCAGCAGTGAGCCGGGACAGGGAGTTACTGAAGCTTTCTTT.

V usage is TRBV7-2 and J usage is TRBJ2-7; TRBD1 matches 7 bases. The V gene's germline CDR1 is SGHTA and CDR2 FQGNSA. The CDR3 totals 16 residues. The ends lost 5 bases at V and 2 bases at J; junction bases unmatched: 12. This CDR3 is CASSLRAGTAAYEQYF. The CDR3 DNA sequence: TGTGCCAGCAGCCTCCGTGCCGGGACAGCCGCCTACGAGCAGTACTTC.

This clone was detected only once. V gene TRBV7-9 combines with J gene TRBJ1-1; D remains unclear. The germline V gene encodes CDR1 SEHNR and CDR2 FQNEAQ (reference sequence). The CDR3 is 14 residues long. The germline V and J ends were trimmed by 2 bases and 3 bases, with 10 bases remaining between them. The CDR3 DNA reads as TGTGCCAGCAGCTTATTCCTATTATACACTGAAGCTTTCTTT. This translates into CASSLFLLYTEAFF. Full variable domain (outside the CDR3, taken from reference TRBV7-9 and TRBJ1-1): DTGVSQNPRHKITKRGQNVTFRCDPISEHNRLYWYRQTLGQGPEFLTYFQNEAQLEKSRLLSDRFSAERPKGSFSTLEIQRTEQGDSAMYLCASSLFLLYTEAFFGQGTRLTVV.

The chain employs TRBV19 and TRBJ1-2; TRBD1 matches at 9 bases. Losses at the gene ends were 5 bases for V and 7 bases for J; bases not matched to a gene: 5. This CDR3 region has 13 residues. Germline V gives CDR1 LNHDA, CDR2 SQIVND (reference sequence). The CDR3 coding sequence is TGTGCCAGTAGTGAACAGGGGGCCTCTGGCTACACCTTC. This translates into CASSEQGASGYTF.

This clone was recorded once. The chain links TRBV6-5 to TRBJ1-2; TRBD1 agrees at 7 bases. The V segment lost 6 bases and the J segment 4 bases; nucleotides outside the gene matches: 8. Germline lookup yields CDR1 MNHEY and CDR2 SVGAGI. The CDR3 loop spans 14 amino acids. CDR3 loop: CASSADRVSYGYTF. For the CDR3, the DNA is TGTGCCAGCAGCGCCGACAGGGTTAGCTATGGCTACACCTTC.

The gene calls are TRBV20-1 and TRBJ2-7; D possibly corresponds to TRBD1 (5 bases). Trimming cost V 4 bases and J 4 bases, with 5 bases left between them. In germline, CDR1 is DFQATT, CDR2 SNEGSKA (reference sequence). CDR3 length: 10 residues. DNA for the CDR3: TGCAGTGCTAAGGGGTACGAGCAGTACTTC. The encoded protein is CSAKGYEQYF.

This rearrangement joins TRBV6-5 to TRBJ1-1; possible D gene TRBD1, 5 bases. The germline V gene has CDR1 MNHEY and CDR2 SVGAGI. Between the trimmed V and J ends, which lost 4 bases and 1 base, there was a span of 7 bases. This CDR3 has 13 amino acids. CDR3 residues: CASSSQGNTEAFF. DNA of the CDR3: TGTGCCAGCAGTTCGCAGGGGAACACTGAAGCTTTCTTT.

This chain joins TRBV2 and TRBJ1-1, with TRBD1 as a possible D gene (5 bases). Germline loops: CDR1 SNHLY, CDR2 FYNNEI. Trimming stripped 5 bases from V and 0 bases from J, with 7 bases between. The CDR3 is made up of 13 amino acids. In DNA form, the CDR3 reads TGTGCCAGCAGTCGGGGGATGAACACTGAAGCTTTCTTT. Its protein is CASSRGMNTEAFF.

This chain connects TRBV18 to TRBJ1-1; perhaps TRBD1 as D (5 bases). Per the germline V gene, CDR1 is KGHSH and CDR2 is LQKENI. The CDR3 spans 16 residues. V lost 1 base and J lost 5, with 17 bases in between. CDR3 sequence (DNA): TGTGCCAGCTCACCACAGAACGACGGGGGGTGGACTGAAGCTTTCTTT. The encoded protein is CASSPQNDGGWTEAFF.

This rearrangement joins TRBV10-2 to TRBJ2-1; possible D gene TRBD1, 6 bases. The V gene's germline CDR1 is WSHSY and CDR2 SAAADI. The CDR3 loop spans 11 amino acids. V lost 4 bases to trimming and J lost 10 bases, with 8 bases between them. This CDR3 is CASSADREQFF. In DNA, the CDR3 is TGCGCCAGCAGTGCAGACAGGGAGCAGTTCTTC.

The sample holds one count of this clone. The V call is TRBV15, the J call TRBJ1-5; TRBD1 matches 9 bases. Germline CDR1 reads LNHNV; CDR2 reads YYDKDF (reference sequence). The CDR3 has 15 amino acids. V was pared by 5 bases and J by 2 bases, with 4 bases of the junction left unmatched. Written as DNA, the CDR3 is TGTGCCACCAGCTGGGGACAGGGTGGCAATCAGCCCCAGCATTTT. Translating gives CATSWGQGGNQPQHF.

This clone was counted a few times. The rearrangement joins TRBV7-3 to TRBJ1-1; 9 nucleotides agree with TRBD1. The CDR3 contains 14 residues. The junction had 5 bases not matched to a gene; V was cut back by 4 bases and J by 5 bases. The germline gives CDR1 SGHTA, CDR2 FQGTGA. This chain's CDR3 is CASSYTGGGTEAFF. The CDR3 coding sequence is TGTGCCAGCAGCTATACAGGGGGCGGGACTGAAGCTTTCTTT.

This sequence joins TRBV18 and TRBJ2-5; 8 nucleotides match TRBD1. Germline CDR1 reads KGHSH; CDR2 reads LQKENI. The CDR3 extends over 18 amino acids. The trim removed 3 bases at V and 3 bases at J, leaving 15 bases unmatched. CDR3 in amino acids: CASSPIPGGPRGEETQYF. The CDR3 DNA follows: TGTGCCAGCTCACCGATCCCAGGGGGCCCCCGGGGAGAAGAGACCCAGTACTTC.

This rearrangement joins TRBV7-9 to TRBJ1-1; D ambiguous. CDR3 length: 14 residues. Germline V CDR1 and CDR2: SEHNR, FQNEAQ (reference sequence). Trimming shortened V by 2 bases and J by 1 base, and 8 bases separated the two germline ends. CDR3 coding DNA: TGTGCCAGCAGCTTACGAGCCGGGAACACTGAAGCTTTCTTT. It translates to CASSLRAGNTEAFF. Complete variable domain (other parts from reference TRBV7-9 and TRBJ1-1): DTGVSQNPRHKITKRGQNVTFRCDPISEHNRLYWYRQTLGQGPEFLTYFQNEAQLEKSRLLSDRFSAERPKGSFSTLEIQRTEQGDSAMYLCASSLRAGNTEAFFGQGTRLTVV.

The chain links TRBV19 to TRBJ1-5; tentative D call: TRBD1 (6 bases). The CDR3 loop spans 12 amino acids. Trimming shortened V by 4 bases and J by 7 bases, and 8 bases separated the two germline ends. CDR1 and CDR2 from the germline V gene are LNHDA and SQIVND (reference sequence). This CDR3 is CASSTGVQPQHF. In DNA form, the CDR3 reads TGTGCCAGTAGTACAGGGGTCCAGCCCCAGCATTTT.